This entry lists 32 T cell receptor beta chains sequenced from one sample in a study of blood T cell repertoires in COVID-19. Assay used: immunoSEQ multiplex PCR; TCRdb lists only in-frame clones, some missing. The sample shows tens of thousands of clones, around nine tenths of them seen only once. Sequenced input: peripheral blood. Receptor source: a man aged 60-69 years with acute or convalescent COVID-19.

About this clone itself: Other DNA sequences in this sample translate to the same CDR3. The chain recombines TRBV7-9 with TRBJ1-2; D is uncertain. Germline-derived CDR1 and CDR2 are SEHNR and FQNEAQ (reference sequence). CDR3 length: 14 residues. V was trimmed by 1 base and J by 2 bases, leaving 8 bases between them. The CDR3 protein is CASSLDARNYGYTF. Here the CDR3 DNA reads TGTGCCAGCAGCTTAGATGCGAGGAACTATGGCTACACCTTC.

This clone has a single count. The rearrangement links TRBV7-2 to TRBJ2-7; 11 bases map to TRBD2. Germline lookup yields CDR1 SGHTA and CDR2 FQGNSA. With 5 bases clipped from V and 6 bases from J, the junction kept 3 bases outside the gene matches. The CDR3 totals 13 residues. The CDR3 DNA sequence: TGTGCCAGCAGCGCAACTAGCGGGAGCGAGCAGTACTTC. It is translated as CASSATSGSEQYF.

CDR3 sequence: CASDYGTGLTEAFF. CDR3 sequence (DNA): TGCGCCAGCGACTATGGGACAGGGCTCACTGAAGCTTTCTTT. The chain links TRBV5-1 to TRBJ1-1; 9 bases fit TRBD1. The CDR3 covers 14 residues. J was trimmed by 4 bases and V by 7 bases; bases with no gene match: 8. The germline CDR1 and CDR2 sequences are SGHRS and YFSETQ.

The CDR3 region has the DNA TGTGCCAGCAGCTTGGGAGGCTCGGAAGAGACCCAGTACTTC. It encodes CASSLGGSEETQYF. This chain joins TRBV5-6 and TRBJ2-5; D gene unclear. CDR1 is SGHDT, CDR2 YYEEEE, per germline. The CDR3 has 14 amino acids. Trimming removed 0 bases at V and 3 bases at J, with 9 bases between.

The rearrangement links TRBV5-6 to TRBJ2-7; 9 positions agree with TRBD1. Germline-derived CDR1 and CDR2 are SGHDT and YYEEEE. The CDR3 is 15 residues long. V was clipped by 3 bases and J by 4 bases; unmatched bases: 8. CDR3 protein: CASSSAGTGQYEQYF. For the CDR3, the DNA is TGTGCCAGCAGCTCCGCCGGGACAGGGCAATACGAGCAGTACTTC.

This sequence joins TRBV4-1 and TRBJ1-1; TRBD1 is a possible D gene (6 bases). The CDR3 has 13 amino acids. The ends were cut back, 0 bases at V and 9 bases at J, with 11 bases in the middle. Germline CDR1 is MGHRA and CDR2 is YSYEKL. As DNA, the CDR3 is TGCGCCAGCAGCCAAGATTGGACAGACAAAGCTTTCTTT. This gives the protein CASSQDWTDKAFF.

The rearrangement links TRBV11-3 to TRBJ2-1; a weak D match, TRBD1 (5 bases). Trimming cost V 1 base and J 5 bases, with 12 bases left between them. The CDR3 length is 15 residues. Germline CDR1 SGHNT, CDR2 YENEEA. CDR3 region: CASSLGRNRHNEQFF. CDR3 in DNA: TGTGCCAGCAGCTTAGGTCGAAACAGGCACAATGAGCAGTTCTTC.

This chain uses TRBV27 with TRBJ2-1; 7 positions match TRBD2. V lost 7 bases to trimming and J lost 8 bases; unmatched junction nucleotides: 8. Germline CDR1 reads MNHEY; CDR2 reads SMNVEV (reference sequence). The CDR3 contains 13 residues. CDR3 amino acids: CASTSGGRDEQFF. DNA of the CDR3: TGTGCCAGCACCTCGGGAGGTAGAGATGAGCAGTTCTTC.

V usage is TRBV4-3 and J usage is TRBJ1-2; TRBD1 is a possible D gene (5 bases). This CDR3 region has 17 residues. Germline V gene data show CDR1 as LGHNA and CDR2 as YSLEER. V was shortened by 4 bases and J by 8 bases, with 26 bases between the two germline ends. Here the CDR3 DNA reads TGCGCCAGCAGCCCAAACGAGGCCCCATTGAAACGACAGGGCTACACCTTC. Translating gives CASSPNEAPLKRQGYTF.

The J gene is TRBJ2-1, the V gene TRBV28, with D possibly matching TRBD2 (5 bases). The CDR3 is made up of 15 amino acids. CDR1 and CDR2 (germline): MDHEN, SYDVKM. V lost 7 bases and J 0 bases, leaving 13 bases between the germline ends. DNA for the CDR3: TGTGCCAGCAACCCATTGAGGGTCTCCTACAATGAGCAGTTCTTC. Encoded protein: CASNPLRVSYNEQFF.

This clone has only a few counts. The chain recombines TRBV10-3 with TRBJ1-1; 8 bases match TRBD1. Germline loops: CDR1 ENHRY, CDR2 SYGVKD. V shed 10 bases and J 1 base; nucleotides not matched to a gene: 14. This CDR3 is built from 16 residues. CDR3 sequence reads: CASKTWDRRRNTEAFF. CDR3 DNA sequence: TGTGCCAGCAAAACCTGGGACAGGCGAAGGAACACTGAAGCTTTCTTT.

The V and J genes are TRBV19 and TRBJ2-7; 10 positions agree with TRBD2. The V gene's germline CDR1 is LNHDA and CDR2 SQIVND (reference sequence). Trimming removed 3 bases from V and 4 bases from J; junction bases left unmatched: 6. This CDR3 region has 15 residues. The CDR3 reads CASSIELAGFYEQYF. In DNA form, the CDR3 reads TGTGCCAGTAGTATCGAACTAGCGGGGTTTTACGAGCAGTACTTC.

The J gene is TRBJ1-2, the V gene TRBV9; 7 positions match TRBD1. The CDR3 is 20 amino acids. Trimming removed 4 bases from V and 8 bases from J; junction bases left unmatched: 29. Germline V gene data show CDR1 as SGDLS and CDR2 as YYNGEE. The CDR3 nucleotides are TGTGCCAGCAGCCGATCCAATAAACGGGACAGAGCGTCTGCACCGGGGGGCTACACCTTC. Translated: CASSRSNKRDRASAPGGYTF.

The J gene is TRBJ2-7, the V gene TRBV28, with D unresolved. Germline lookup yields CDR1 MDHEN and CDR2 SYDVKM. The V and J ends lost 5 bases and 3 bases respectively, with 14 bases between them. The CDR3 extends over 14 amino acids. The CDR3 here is CASSGPATNYEQYF. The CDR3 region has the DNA TGTGCCAGCAGTGGGCCCGCGACGAACTACGAGCAGTACTTC.

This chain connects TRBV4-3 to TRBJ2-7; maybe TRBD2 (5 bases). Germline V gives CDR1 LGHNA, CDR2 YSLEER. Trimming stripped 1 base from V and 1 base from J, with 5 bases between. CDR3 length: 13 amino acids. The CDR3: CASSQGTSYEQYF. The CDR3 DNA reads TGCGCCAGCAGCCAAGGGACTTCCTACGAGCAGTACTTC.

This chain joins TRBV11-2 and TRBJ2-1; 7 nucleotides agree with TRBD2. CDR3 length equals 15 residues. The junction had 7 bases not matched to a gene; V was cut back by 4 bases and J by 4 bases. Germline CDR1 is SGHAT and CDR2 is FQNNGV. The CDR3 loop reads CASSSRGDEYNEQFF. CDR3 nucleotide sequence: TGTGCCAGCAGCTCACGGGGGGACGAATACAATGAGCAGTTCTTC.

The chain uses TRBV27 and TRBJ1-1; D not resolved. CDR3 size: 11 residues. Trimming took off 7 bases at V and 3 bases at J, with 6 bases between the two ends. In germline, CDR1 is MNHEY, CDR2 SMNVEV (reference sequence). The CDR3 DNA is TGTGCCAGCATGAGGTACACTGAAGCTTTCTTT. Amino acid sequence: CASMRYTEAFF.

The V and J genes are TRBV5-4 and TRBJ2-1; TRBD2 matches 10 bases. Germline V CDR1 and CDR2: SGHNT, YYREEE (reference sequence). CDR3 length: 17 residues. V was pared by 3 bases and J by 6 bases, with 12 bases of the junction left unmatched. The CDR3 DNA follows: TGTGCCAGCAGCTCGGGGGGTCTAGCGGGGGCCGTCAATGAGCAGTTCTTC. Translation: CASSSGGLAGAVNEQFF.

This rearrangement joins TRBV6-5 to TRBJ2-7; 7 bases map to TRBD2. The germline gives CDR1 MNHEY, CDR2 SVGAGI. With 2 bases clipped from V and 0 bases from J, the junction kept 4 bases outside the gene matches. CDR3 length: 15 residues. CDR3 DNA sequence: TGTGCCAGCAGTTACCACCCTAGCGGCTCCTACGAGCAGTACTTC. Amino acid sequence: CASSYHPSGSYEQYF.

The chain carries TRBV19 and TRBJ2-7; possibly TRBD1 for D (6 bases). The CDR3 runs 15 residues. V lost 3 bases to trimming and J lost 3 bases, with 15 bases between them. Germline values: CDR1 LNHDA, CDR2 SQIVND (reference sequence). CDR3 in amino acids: CASSIPGTRVYEQYF. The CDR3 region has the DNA TGTGCCAGTAGTATCCCCGGGACACGGGTCTACGAGCAGTACTTC.

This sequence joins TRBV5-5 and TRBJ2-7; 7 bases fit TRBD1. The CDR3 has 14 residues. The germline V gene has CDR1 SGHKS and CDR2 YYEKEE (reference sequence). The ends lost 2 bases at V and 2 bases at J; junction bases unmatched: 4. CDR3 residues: CASSLNRGPYEQYF. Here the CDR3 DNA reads TGTGCCAGCAGCTTAAACAGGGGACCCTACGAGCAGTACTTC.

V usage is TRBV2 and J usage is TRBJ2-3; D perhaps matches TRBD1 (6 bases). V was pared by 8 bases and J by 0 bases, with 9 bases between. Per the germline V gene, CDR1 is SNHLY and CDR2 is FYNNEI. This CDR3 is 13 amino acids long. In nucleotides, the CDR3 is TGTGCCAGCTCAGACAGGAGCACAGATACGCAGTATTTT. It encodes CASSDRSTDTQYF.

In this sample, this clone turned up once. For the CDR3, the DNA is TGTGCCAGCAGCCCACGACTGAGCGGGGGAACCGACACGCAGTATTTT. Its protein is CASSPRLSGGTDTQYF. This rearrangement joins TRBV3-1 (or the pseudogene TRBV3-2) to TRBJ2-3, with 8 bases identical to TRBD2. Per the germline V gene, CDR1 is LGHDT and CDR2 is YNNKEL (reference sequence). The J segment lost 9 bases and the V segment lost 4 bases, leaving 15 bases of the junction unmatched. The CDR3 consists of 16 residues.

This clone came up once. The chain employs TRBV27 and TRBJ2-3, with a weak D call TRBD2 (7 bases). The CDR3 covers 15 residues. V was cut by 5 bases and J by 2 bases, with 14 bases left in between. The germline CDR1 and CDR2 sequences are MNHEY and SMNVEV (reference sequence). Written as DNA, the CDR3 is TGTGCCAGCAGTGAGGGGAGGGGGATCACAGATACGCAGTATTTT. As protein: CASSEGRGITDTQYF.

CDR3 amino acids: CASSLNGLREVENTEAFF. CDR3 coding DNA: TGTGCCAGCAGCCTAAATGGGCTCAGGGAAGTAGAGAACACTGAAGCTTTCTTT. The rearrangement links TRBV7-6 to TRBJ1-1; D might be TRBD1 (5 bases). Germline-derived CDR1 and CDR2 are SGHVS and FNYEAQ. This CDR3 has 18 residues. V was trimmed by 5 bases and J by 1 base, leaving 23 bases between them.

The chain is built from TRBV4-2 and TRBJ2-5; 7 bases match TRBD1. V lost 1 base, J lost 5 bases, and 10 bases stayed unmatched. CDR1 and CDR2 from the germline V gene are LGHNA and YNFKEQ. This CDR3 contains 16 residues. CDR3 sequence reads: CASSQGDDRALETQYF. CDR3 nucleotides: TGTGCCAGCAGCCAAGGGGACGACAGGGCGTTGGAGACCCAGTACTTC.

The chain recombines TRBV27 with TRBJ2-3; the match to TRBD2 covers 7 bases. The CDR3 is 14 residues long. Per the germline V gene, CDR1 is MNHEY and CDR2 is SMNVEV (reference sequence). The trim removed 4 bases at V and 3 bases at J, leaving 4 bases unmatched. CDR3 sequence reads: CASSYGLGTDTQYF. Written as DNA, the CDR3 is TGTGCCAGCAGTTACGGACTAGGAACAGATACGCAGTATTTT.

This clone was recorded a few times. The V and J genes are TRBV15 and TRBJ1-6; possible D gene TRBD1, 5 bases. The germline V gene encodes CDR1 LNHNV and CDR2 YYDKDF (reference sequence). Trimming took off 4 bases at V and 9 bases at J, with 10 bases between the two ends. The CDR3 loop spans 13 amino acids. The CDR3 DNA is TGTGCCACCAGCACCCGACAGCGTTCACCCCTCCACTTT. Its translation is CATSTRQRSPLHF. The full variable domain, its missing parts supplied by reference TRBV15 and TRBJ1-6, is DAMVIQNPRYQVTQFGKPVTLSCSQTLNHNVMYWYQQKSSQAPKLLFHYYDKDFNNEADTPDNFQSRRPNTSFCFLDIRSPGLGDTAMYLCATSTRQRSPLHFGNGTRLTVT.

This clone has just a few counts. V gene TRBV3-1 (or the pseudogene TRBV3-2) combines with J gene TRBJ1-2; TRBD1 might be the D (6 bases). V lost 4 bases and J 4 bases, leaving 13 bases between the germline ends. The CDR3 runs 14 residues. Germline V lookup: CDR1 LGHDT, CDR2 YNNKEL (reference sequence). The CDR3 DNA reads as TGTGCCAGCAGCCGGACAGTAGGCAGCTATGGCTACACCTTC. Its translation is CASSRTVGSYGYTF.

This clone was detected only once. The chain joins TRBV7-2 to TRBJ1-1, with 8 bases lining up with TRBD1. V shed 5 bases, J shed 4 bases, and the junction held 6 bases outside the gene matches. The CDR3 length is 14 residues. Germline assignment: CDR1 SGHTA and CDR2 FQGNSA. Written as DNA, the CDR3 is TGTGCCAGCAGCGGACAGGGTAAAGCCACTGAAGCTTTCTTT. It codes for CASSGQGKATEAFF. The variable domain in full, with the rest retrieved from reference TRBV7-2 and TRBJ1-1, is GAGVSQSPSNKVTEKGKDVELRCDPISGHTALYWYRQSLGQGLEFLIYFQGNSAPDKSGLPSDRFSAERTGGSVSTLTIQRTQQEDSAVYLCASSGQGKATEAFFGQGTRLTVV.

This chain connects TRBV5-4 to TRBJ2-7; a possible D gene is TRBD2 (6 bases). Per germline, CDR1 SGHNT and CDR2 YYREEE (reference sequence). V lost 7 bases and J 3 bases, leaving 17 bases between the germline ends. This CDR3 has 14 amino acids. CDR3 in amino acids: CASRESGDDYEQYF. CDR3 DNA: TGTGCCAGCCGGGAGTCCGGGGACGACTACGAGCAGTACTTC.

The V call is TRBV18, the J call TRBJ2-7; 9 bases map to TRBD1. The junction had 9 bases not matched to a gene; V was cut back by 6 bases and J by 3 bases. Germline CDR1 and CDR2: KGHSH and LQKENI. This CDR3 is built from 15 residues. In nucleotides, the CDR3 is TGTGCCAGCTCGCTTGGACAGGGGTCTTTCTACGAGCAGTACTTC. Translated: CASSLGQGSFYEQYF.